The 7 T cell receptor beta chains below all came from one sample that was sequenced in a study of T-cell memory formation after mild COVID-19. TCRdb itself ran the 5' RACE reads through MiXCR, one entry per CDR3 protein. The table includes some 280,000 distinct CDR3 sequences, 15% to 20% detected once. The sequencing input was PBMCs or a T cell subset sorted from them (not recorded which). All receptors derive from a man between 18 and 35 years old who had mild COVID-19 (a few samples of this study predate the infection). Cell type and time point are not known.

The sample holds a few counts of this clonotype. The chain has TRBV15 and TRBJ2-4; 10 nucleotides agree with TRBD1. V was clipped by 11 bases and J by 5 bases; unmatched bases: 9. CDR3 length: 14 amino acids. CDR1 is LNHNV, CDR2 YYDKDF, per germline (reference sequence). In DNA form, the CDR3 reads TGTGCCCCTAACCCAGGACAGGGGGAAAACATTCAGTACTTC. It codes for CAPNPGQGENIQYF.

The chain couples TRBV15 to TRBJ2-7, with 14 bases aligning to TRBD2. The V and J ends lost 4 bases and 0 bases, in that order; junction bases with no gene match: 5. CDR1 is LNHNV, CDR2 YYDKDF, per germline (reference sequence). The CDR3 contains 17 residues. The CDR3 bases are TGTGCCACCAGCAAAGGACTAGCGGGGGGCTCCTCCTACGAGCAGTACTTC. Translating it yields CATSKGLAGGSSYEQYF. Looking up the rest from reference TRBV15 and TRBJ2-7 gives the full variable domain: DAMVIQNPRYQVTQFGKPVTLSCSQTLNHNVMYWYQQKSSQAPKLLFHYYDKDFNNEADTPDNFQSRRPNTSFCFLDIRSPGLGDTAMYLCATSKGLAGGSSYEQYFGPGTRLTVT.

This clonotype occurred a few times. This sequence joins TRBV4-1 and TRBJ1-1; D remains unclear. Germline lookup yields CDR1 MGHRA and CDR2 YSYEKL. The CDR3 is made up of 14 amino acids. Trimming stripped 3 bases from V and 0 bases from J, with 8 bases between. The CDR3 DNA sequence: TGCGCCAGCAGCCAGGAGTCGTTGAACACTGAAGCTTTCTTT. This codes for CASSQESLNTEAFF.

This clonotype has more than one count but fewer than ten. The chain links TRBV6-2 or TRBV6-3 to TRBJ2-1; 9 nucleotides align to TRBD2. The CDR3 is 16 residues long. Germline CDR1 MNHEY, CDR2 SVGEGT. V shed 5 bases, J shed 5 bases, and the junction held 10 bases outside the gene matches. The chain's CDR3 is CASSMWIAGAHNEQFF. In nucleotides, the CDR3 is TGTGCCAGCAGTATGTGGATAGCGGGGGCTCACAATGAGCAGTTCTTC.

This clonotype was seen more than once but under ten times. The chain employs TRBV4-3 and TRBJ2-7, with 9 bases fitting TRBD2. Germline V CDR1 and CDR2: LGHNA, YSLEER. V dropped 2 bases and J dropped 3; count of bases not matched to a gene: 8. The CDR3 totals 16 residues. The CDR3 loop is CASSQSSGGFDYEQYF. The DNA for the CDR3 is TGCGCCAGCAGCCAATCCAGCGGGGGGTTTGACTACGAGCAGTACTTC.

V and J are TRBV7-6 and TRBJ2-3; D might be TRBD1 (6 bases). V lost 4 bases to trimming and J lost 5 bases, with 19 bases between them. The CDR3 contains 16 residues. The germline V gene has CDR1 SGHVS and CDR2 FNYEAQ. CDR3 DNA: TGTGCCAGCAGCTCCAGAAGGGGGTACTCTCGAGATACGCAGTATTTT. Protein sequence: CASSSRRGYSRDTQYF.

This chain connects TRBV19 to TRBJ1-6; no clear D. This CDR3 has 15 amino acids. The V gene's germline CDR1 is LNHDA and CDR2 SQIVND (reference sequence). Trimming stripped 2 bases from V and 5 bases from J, with 10 bases between. The CDR3 region has the DNA TGTGCCAGTAGTATAAGCGGGATCGATAATTCACCCCTCCACTTT. It encodes CASSISGIDNSPLHF.